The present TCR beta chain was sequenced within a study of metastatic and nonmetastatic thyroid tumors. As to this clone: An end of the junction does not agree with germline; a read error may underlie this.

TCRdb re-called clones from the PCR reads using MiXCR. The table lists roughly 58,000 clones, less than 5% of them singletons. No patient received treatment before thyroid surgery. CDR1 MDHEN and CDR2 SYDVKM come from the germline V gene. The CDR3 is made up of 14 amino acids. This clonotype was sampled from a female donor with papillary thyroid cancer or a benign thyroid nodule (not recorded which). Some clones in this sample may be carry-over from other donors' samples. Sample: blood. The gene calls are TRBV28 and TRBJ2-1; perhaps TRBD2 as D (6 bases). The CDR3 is CTSSRSGRLNEQFF. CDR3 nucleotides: TGTACCAGCAGTAGGAGCGGGCGATTGAATGAGCAGTTCTTC.